This T cell receptor beta chain was recovered during a study of T cell responses to AZD1222 COVID-19 vaccine. Study-wide points: White British ancestry dominated among donors, who included more females, and clonal diversity was possibly underestimated.

Worth noting for this clone: Its target is unknown.

This table comes from immunoSEQ multiplex PCR, and its TCRdb copy is limited to in-frame clones, with some not included. This sample has under 200,000 clones, with 94% found just once. Germline lookup yields CDR1 SGHNT and CDR2 YENEEA. V lost 6 bases to trimming and J lost 1 base, with 16 bases between them. This CDR3 spans 15 amino acids. The sequencing here drew on peripheral blood, taken on day 0 of AZD1222 vaccination. This TCR was recovered from an adult in good health. This chain uses TRBV11-3 with TRBJ2-7; possibly TRBD1 for D (6 bases). The CDR3 bases are TGTGCCAGCAGTCCTGCTGGGACACCATCCTACGAGCAGTACTTC. Protein product: CASSPAGTPSYEQYF.